This entry lists 26 T cell receptor beta chains sequenced from one sample in a study of breast tumors, draining lymph nodes, adjacent tissues. Via MiXCR, TCRdb re-called the multiplex PCR reads, giving one row per CDR3 protein. The table has about 200,000 distinct CDR3 sequences, around a third seen once; the top ten hold 4.3%. Breast cancer patients provided tissue from their axillary draining lymph nodes. Material for sequencing was axillary lymph node tissue. The source of these receptors is a female donor with breast cancer. Some clones in this sample may be carry-over from other donors' samples.

The chain links TRBV5-6 to TRBJ1-3, with D unclear. V gave up 3 bases and J gave up 2 bases, with 12 bases separating them. The CDR3 totals 15 residues. Germline values: CDR1 SGHDT, CDR2 YYEEEE. CDR3 coding DNA: TGTGCCAGCAGCTCCTCAGGCTCCCCTGGAAACACCATATATTTT. Protein: CASSSSGSPGNTIYF.

The sample holds many counts of this clonotype. The genes are TRBV7-2 and TRBJ2-1; 9 nucleotides align to TRBD1. This CDR3 region has 15 residues. V was pared by 5 bases and J by 7 bases, with 9 bases of the junction left unmatched. CDR1 SGHTA and CDR2 FQGNSA come from the germline V gene. For the CDR3, the DNA is TGTGCCAGCAGCAACCGGGACAGGGCTGAAAATGAGCAGTTCTTC. The encoded protein is CASSNRDRAENEQFF.

This clonotype appeared many times. The rearrangement links TRBV2 to TRBJ2-7; the match to TRBD1 covers 8 bases. Germline V gives CDR1 SNHLY, CDR2 FYNNEI. V lost 10 bases, J lost 7 bases, and 12 bases stayed unmatched. The CDR3 has 13 amino acids. This CDR3 reads CATRGPEGREQYF. Written as DNA, the CDR3 is TGTGCCACCAGGGGGCCTGAGGGCCGTGAGCAGTACTTC.

With respect to this clonotype: Just one base apart from a much larger clone, this may be a read error. J is TRBJ1-2 and V is TRBV10-3; TRBD1 matches 8 bases. This CDR3 has 14 amino acids. V lost 6 bases and J lost 6; bases outside the gene matches: 9. CDR1 ENHRY and CDR2 SYGVKD come from the germline V gene. This CDR3 reads CAIRFLDREHGYTF. DNA for the CDR3: TGTGCCATCAGGTTTTTGGACAGGGAACATGGCTACACCTTC.

A remark on this clonotype: At one boundary the junction diverges from the germline segment, which might be a read error. The V and J genes are TRBV7-8 and TRBJ2-6, with D tentatively TRBD1 or TRBD2 (5 bases each). In germline, CDR1 is SGHVS, CDR2 FQNEAQ. The CDR3 runs to 16 residues. CDR3: CASRKIGDHQAYVLTF. Written as DNA, the CDR3 is TGTGCCAGCAGAAAGATAGGGGACCACCAGGCCTACGTCCTGACTTTC.

This clonotype was counted at least ten times. V and J are TRBV6-2 or TRBV6-3 and TRBJ2-7; unclear D gene. CDR1 is MNHEY, CDR2 SVGEGT, per germline. V lost 0 bases to trimming and J lost 4 bases, with 4 bases between them. The CDR3 has 12 residues. The CDR3 DNA reads as TGTGCCAGCAGTTACTCGAGATACGAGCAGTACTTC. Protein: CASSYSRYEQYF.

This clonotype was seen repeatedly, ten times or more. The rearrangement uses TRBV5-1 and TRBJ2-3; TRBD2 aligns across 10 bases. This CDR3 comprises 19 residues. Germline values: CDR1 SGHRS, CDR2 YFSETQ. Trimming took 4 bases from V and 0 from J; bases not matched to a gene: 14. This CDR3 is CASSPNLIGLAVSTDTQYF. The CDR3 DNA reads as TGCGCCAGCAGCCCCAATCTTATAGGACTAGCGGTTAGCACAGATACGCAGTATTTT.

Notes on this clonotype: A much larger clone lies one base from this, so it may be a read error. The CDR3 bases are TGCGCCAGCAGCTTGGAGCCAGGGCAGGGAGAGGCCCAGTACTTC. It specifies CASSLEPGQGEAQYF. The rearrangement links TRBV5-1 to TRBJ2-5; D may match TRBD1 or TRBD2 (5 bases each). Germline values: CDR1 SGHRS, CDR2 YFSETQ. The CDR3 totals 15 residues.

Worth noting for this clonotype: A much larger clone differs from this one at a single base, so this may be a read error. The chain joins TRBV20-1 to TRBJ1-5, with D maybe TRBD1 (6 bases). The V gene's germline CDR1 is DFQATT and CDR2 SNEGSKA (reference sequence). This CDR3 has 15 residues. CDR3 sequence reads: CSAREIGGGGQPQQF. The CDR3 DNA reads as TGCAGTGCTAGAGAGATTGGGGGGGGCGGTCAGCCCCAGCAATTT.

This clonotype was counted many times. The chain uses TRBV30 and TRBJ2-7; D is possibly TRBD2 (5 bases). The germline V gene has CDR1 GTSNPN and CDR2 SVGIG (reference sequence). Trimming removed 7 bases at V and 2 bases at J, with 9 bases between. This CDR3 region has 11 residues. The CDR3 bases are TGTGCCTTCAGCGGAGCCTACGAGCAGTACTTC. Translated: CAFSGAYEQYF.

The chain combines TRBV28 with TRBJ1-5; possible D gene TRBD1, 6 bases. Trimming took off 2 bases at V and 4 bases at J, with 12 bases between the two ends. Germline CDR1 and CDR2: MDHEN and SYDVKM. The CDR3 covers 15 residues. In DNA, the CDR3 is TGTGCCAGCAGTTTACACAGGGACGGTAATCAGCCCCAGCATTTT. Translated: CASSLHRDGNQPQHF.

This clonotype has more than one count but fewer than ten. A much larger clone differs by one base, so this may be a read error. The CDR3 is CASSLGWTTGGVEQYF. The CDR3 coding sequence is TGTGCCAGCAGCTTAGGATGGACTACCGGGGGAGTCGAGCAGTACTTC. The chain recombines TRBV11-2 with TRBJ2-7; weak D call: TRBD2 (6 bases). Germline CDR1 reads SGHAT; CDR2 reads FQNNGV. The V end lost 1 base, the J end lost 6 bases, and 19 bases lay between the germline ends. The length of the CDR3 is 16 residues.

At least ten counts were recorded for this clonotype. The CDR3 DNA sequence: TGTGCCAGCAGCTTAGTGTCGGAGACCCAGTACTTC. Its translation: CASSLVSETQYF. The chain joins TRBV7-9 to TRBJ2-5, with D unresolved. The CDR3 runs 12 residues. V lost 1 base to trimming and J lost 5 bases, with 5 bases between them. CDR1 is SEHNR and CDR2 is FQNEAQ in the germline V gene (reference sequence). Combining the CDR3 with reference TRBV7-9 and TRBJ2-5 gives the whole variable domain DTGVSQNPRHKITKRGQNVTFRCDPISEHNRLYWYRQTLGQGPEFLTYFQNEAQLEKSRLLSDRFSAERPKGSFSTLEIQRTEQGDSAMYLCASSLVSETQYFGPGTRLLVL.

This clonotype was observed a few times. The chain links TRBV6-1 to TRBJ1-5, with no clear D. V lost 7 bases, J lost 0 bases, and 13 bases lay in between. This CDR3 comprises 15 residues. CDR1 MNHNS and CDR2 SASEGT come from the germline V gene. The CDR3 DNA sequence: TGTGCCAGCAAATCGGGCCGGACTAGCAATCAGCCCCAGCATTTT. Encoded protein: CASKSGRTSNQPQHF.

This clonotype was seen repeatedly, ten times or more. V is TRBV10-3 and J is TRBJ1-5, with D unresolved. Germline CDR1 and CDR2: ENHRY and SYGVKD. The germline V and J ends were trimmed by 2 bases and 2 bases, with 4 bases remaining between them. This CDR3 comprises 13 residues. In DNA, the CDR3 is TGTGCCATCAGTGAGGCGGGCAATCAGCCCCAGCATTTT. Amino acid sequence: CAISEAGNQPQHF.

Points on this clonotype: A read error is possible here, since a much larger clone lies one base away. This rearrangement joins TRBV29-1 to TRBJ2-3, with D possibly TRBD1 on 5 matching bases. The CDR3 covers 12 residues. Germline-derived CDR1 and CDR2 are SQVTM and ANQGSEA. CDR3 sequence: CSVGLSEDAQYF. DNA of the CDR3: TGCAGCGTGGGGCTTTCAGAAGATGCGCAGTATTTT.

DNA for the CDR3: TGCAGCGGGGGGGGTCTGGGGAGTCTTTACGAGCAGTACTTC. It specifies CSGGGLGSLYEQYF. The gene calls are TRBV29-1 and TRBJ2-7, with TRBD2 matching 7 bases. With 7 bases clipped from V and 4 bases from J, the junction kept 13 bases outside the gene matches. Germline CDR1 is SQVTM and CDR2 is ANQGSEA. This CDR3 spans 14 amino acids.

The chain combines TRBV20-1 with TRBJ1-6, with TRBD1 matching over 11 bases. V was pared by 4 bases and J by 10 bases, with 6 bases of the junction left unmatched. The V gene's germline CDR1 is DFQATT and CDR2 SNEGSKA (reference sequence). The CDR3 is 14 residues long. CDR3 in amino acids: CSATGTGGFSPLHF. The DNA for the CDR3 is TGCAGTGCTACCGGGACAGGGGGGTTCTCACCCCTCCACTTT.

On this clonotype: Since a much larger clone is just one base distant, this may be a read error. The chain is built from TRBV20-1 and TRBJ2-7; D assignment may be TRBD1 or TRBD2 (6 bases each). This CDR3 has 13 residues. CDR1 DFQATT and CDR2 SNEGSKA come from the germline V gene (reference sequence). Here the CDR3 DNA reads TGCAGTGCTCCGCGGGACACTACCTACGCGCAGTACTTC. It translates to CSAPRDTTYAQYF.

With respect to this clonotype: It is likely a read error, because the conserved phenylalanine at the end of the CDR3 is missing. Because the CDR3's place on the DNA is in doubt, the DNA is left out and the CDR3 is given as listed by TCRdb. The rearrangement links TRBV7-9 to TRBJ2-1. Germline V lookup: CDR1 SEHNR, CDR2 FQNEAQ (reference sequence). The length of the CDR3 is 11 amino acids, counting both ends. CDR3: CASSPYNEQTL.

This clonotype was counted at least ten times. The chain joins TRBV12-3 or TRBV12-4 to TRBJ2-2; 14 nucleotides line up with TRBD2. V lost 5 bases to trimming and J lost 7 bases; unmatched junction nucleotides: 6. The CDR3 loop spans 16 amino acids. CDR3 loop: CASSAGTSGSVGELFF. CDR3 sequence (DNA): TGTGCCAGCAGTGCAGGGACTAGCGGGAGTGTCGGGGAGCTGTTTTTT.

This clonotype was observed at least ten times. This chain uses TRBV30 with TRBJ1-2, with a possible D match to TRBD1 (5 bases). Germline assignment: CDR1 GTSNPN and CDR2 SVGIG (reference sequence). V dropped 3 bases and J dropped 3 bases, with 11 bases sitting between them. CDR3 length: 13 residues. The chain's CDR3 is CAWRSGGDYGYTF. CDR3 DNA: TGTGCCTGGAGGAGTGGGGGAGACTATGGCTACACCTTC. Full variable domain (rest looked up from reference TRBV30 and TRBJ1-2): SQTIHQWPATLVQPVGSPLSLECTVEGTSNPNLYWYRQAAGRGLQLLFYSVGIGQISSEVPQNLSASRPQDRQFILSSKKLLLSDSGFYLCAWRSGGDYGYTFGSGTRLTVV.

The sample holds many counts of this clonotype. J is TRBJ2-7 and V is TRBV11-2; 8 nucleotides agree with TRBD1. Germline V gives CDR1 SGHAT, CDR2 FQNNGV. This CDR3 region has 18 residues. Germline trimming cut 1 base from V and 0 bases from J; bases unmatched to any gene: 11. The CDR3 nucleotides read TGTGCCAGCAGCTTAGTTTTTTCAGGGGGCGACGGCTCCTACGAGCAGTACTTC. This encodes CASSLVFSGGDGSYEQYF. Full variable domain (outside the CDR3, taken from reference TRBV11-2 and TRBJ2-7): EAGVAQSPRYKIIEKRQSVAFWCNPISGHATLYWYQQILGQGPKLLIQFQNNGVVDDSQLPKDRFSAERLKGVDSTLKIQPAKLEDSAVYLCASSLVFSGGDGSYEQYFGPGTRLTVT.

At least ten counts were recorded for this clonotype. The chain combines TRBV2 with TRBJ2-5, with 8 bases matching TRBD2. The CDR3 contains 14 residues. Germline V gene sequence: CDR1 SNHLY, CDR2 FYNNEI. V was clipped by 8 bases and J by 2 bases; unmatched bases: 7. The CDR3 spells CASCPGGSQETQYF. The CDR3 nucleotides are TGTGCCAGCTGTCCGGGGGGGTCTCAAGAGACCCAGTACTTC.

This rearrangement joins TRBV6-5 to TRBJ2-1, with unresolved D. Deletions cut 5 bases from V and 4 bases from J, with 9 bases between. CDR3 length equals 13 residues. Germline lookup yields CDR1 MNHEY and CDR2 SVGAGI. For the CDR3, the DNA is TGTGCCAGCAGTCACGGCAGGTACAATGAGCAGTTCTTC. Translation: CASSHGRYNEQFF.

As regards this clonotype: This may be a read error: a much more frequent sequence differs by one nucleotide. The V call is TRBV7-9, the J call TRBJ1-2; 8 bases are shared with TRBD1. Germline lookup yields CDR1 SEHNR and CDR2 FQNEAQ (reference sequence). This CDR3 contains 15 residues. The CDR3 sequence: CASTNQGAPYYDYPF. CDR3 DNA: TGTGCCAGCACTAACCAGGGGGCCCCGTACTATGACTACCCCTTC.